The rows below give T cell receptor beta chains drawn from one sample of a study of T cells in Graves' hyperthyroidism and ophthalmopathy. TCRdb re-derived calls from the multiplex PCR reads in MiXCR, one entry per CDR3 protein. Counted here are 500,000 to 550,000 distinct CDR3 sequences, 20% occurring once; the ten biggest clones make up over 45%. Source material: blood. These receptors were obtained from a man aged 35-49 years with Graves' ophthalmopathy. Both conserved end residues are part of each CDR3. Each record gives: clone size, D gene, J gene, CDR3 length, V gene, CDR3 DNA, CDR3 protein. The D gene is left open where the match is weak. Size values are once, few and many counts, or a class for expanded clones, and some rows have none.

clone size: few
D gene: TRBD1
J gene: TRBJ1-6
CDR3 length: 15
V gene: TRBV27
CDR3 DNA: TGTGCCAGCAGTCTCACGACAGGGGTTAATTCACCCCCCCACTTT
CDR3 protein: CASSLTTGVNSPPHF

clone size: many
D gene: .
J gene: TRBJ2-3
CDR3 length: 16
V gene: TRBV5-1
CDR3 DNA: TGCGCCAGCAGCTTAGGTCCTAGCGATATCATTGAAACGCAGTATTTT
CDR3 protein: CASSLGPSDIIETQYF

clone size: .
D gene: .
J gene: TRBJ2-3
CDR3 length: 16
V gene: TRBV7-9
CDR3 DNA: TGTGCCAGCAGTTCCACGGGGGCACGAGGCACAGATACGCAGTATTTT
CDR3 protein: CASSSTGARGTDTQYF

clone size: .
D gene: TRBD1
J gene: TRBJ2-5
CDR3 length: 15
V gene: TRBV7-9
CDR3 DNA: TGTGCCAGCAGCTTAACGGGACAGACACAAGAGACCCAGTACTTC
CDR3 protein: CASSLTGQTQETQYF

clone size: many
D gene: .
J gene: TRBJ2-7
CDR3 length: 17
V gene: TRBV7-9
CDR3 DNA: TGTGCCAGCAGCATAGGAGGTTCTTTAGCGGATCTCTACGAGCAGTACTTC
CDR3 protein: CASSIGGSLADLYEQYF

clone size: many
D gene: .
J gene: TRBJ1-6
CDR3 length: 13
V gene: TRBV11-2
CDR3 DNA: TGTGCCAGCAGCCAAACGGCGAATTCACCCCTCCACTTT
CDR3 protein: CASSQTANSPLHF

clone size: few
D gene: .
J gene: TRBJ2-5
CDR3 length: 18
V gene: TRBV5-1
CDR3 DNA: TGCGCCAGCAGCTTCGTTCGGATCGGGGTCCCAGCCCAAGAGACCCAGTACTTC
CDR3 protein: CASSFVRIGVPAQETQYF

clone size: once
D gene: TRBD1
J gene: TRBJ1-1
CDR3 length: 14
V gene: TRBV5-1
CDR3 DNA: TGCGCCAGCAGCTTGATGGGGGACAGGCTTGAAGCTTTCTTT
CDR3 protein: CASSLMGDRLEAFF

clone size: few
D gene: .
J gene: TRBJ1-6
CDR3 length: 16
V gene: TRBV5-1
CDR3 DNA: TGCGCCAGCAGCTTGGAAACGGGCTCCTATAATTCACCCCTCCACTTT
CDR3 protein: CASSLETGSYNSPLHF

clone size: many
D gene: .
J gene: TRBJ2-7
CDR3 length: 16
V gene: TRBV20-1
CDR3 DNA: TGCAGTGCTAGAGATTTAGCGGCAGGCCCCCGAGGTGAGCAGTACTTC
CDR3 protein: CSARDLAAGPRGEQYF

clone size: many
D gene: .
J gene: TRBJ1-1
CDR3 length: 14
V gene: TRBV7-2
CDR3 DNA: TGTGCCAGCAGCTTAGAGGGCGTGGACACTGAAGCTTTCTTT
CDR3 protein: CASSLEGVDTEAFF

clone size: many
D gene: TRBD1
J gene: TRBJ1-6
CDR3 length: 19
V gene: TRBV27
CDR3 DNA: TGTGCCAGCAGTTTTCAGGGGACAGGGGGGAGCTCCTATAATTCACCCCTCCACTTT
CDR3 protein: CASSFQGTGGSSYNSPLHF

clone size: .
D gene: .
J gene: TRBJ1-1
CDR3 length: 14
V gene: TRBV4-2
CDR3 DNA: TGTGCCAGCAGCCAAGATGCAGGGGAGGTTGAAGCTTTCTTT
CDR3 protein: CASSQDAGEVEAFF

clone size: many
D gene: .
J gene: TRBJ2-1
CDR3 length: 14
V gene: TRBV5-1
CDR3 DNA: TGCGCCAGCAGCCCACTACGTGAGGGCAATGAGCAGTTCTTC
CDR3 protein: CASSPLREGNEQFF

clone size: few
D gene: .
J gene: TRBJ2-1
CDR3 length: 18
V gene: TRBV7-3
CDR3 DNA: TGTGCCAGCAGCTTAATTGCGGGAGAGGGGGGCACTTACAATGAGCAGTTCTTC
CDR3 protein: CASSLIAGEGGTYNEQFF

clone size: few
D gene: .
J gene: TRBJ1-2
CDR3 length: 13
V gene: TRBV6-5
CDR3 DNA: TGTGCCAGCAGTTTACAGGTTAACCATGGCTACACCTTC
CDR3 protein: CASSLQVNHGYTF

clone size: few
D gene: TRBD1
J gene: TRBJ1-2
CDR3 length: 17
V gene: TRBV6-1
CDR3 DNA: TGTGCCAGCAGAACCCGGGGGACAGTGAACTCTAACTATGGCTACACCTTC
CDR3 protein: CASRTRGTVNSNYGYTF

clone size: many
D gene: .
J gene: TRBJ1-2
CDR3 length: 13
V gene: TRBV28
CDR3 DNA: TGTGCCAGCAGTTTATGGCAGACCTATGGCTACACCTTC
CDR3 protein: CASSLWQTYGYTF

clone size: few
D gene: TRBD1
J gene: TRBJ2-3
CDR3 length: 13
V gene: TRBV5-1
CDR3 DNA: TGCGCCAGCACCGGGACAGGGTCAGATACGCAGTATTTT
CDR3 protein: CASTGTGSDTQYF

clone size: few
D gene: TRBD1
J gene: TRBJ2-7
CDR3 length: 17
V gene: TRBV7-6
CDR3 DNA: TGTGCCAGCAGCTTAGCGGGGGGGACAGGGGCCACCTACGAGCAGTACTTC
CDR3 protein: CASSLAGGTGATYEQYF

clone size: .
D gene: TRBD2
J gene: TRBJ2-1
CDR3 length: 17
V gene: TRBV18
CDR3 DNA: TGTGCCAGCTCACCACCACTTGGGGAGGGGTCGGACAATGAGCAGTTCTTC
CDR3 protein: CASSPPLGEGSDNEQFF

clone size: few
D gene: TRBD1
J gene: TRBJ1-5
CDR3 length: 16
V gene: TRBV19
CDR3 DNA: TGTGCCAGTAGTATTGGAGGACAGGGAGACAATCAGCCCCAGCATTTT
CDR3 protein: CASSIGGQGDNQPQHF

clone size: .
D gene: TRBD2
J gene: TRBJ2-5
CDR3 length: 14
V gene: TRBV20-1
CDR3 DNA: TGCAGTGCTAGCCGGGGGGGCCCTAAAGAGACCCAGTACTTC
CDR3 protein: CSASRGGPKETQYF

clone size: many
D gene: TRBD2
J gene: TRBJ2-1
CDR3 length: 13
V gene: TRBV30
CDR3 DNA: TGTGCCTGGAGTTTAGCGGGAGAGCTTGAGCAGTTCTTC
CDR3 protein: CAWSLAGELEQFF

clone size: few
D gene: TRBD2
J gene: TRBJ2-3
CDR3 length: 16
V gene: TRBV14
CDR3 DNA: TGTGCCAGCAGCCTCCGACTAGCGGGGGACACAGATACGCAGTATTTT
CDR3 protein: CASSLRLAGDTDTQYF

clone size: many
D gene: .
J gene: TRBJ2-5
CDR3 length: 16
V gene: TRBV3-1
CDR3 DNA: TGTGCCAGCAGCCCCCTTCGGAGGGAATCCAGAGAGACCCAGTACTTC
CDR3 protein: CASSPLRRESRETQYF

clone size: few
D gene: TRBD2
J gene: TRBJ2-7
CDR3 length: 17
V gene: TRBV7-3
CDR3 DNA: TGTGCCAGCAGCCCAACGGGACTAGCGGGAAACCCCTACGAGCAGTACTTC
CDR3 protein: CASSPTGLAGNPYEQYF

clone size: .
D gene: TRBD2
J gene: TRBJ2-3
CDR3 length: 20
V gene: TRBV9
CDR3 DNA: TGTGCCAGCAGCTACTCACCCGGACTAGCGGGTAGATCCCGCACAGATACGCAGTATTTT
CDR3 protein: CASSYSPGLAGRSRTDTQYF

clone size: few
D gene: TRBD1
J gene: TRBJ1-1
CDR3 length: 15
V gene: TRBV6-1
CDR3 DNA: TGTGCCAGCCCCTCCAGAGGGGGCGCGAACACTGAAGCTTTCTTT
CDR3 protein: CASPSRGGANTEAFF

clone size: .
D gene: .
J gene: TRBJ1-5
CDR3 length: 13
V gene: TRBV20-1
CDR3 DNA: TGCAGTACCCAGGCAGGGGGCAATCAGCCCCAGCATTTT
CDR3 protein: CSTQAGGNQPQHF

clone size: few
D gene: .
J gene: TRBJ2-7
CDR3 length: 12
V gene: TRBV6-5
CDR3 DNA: TGTGCCAGCAGTTACCCAGGATACGAGCAGTACTTC
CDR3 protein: CASSYPGYEQYF

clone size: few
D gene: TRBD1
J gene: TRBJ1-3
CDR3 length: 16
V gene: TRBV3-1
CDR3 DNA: TGTGCCAGCACCCCGGGACAGATGTTCTCTGGAAACACCATATATTTT
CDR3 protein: CASTPGQMFSGNTIYF

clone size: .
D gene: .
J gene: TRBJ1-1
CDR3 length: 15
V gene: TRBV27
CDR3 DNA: TGTGCCAGCAGTTTAGATCGGGGGCCTCACACTGAAGCTTTCTTT
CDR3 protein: CASSLDRGPHTEAFF

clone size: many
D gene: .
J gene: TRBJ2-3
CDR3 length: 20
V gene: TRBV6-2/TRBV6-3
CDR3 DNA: TGTGCCAGCAGTTACTCCGGTGGCGGGGGCAAAACACCTAGCACAGATACGCAGTATTTT
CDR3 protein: CASSYSGGGGKTPSTDTQYF

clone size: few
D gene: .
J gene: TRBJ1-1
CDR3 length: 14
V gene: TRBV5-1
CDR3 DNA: TGCGCCAGCACCCCCGGACAGAGGAACACTGAAGCTTTCTTT
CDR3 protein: CASTPGQRNTEAFF

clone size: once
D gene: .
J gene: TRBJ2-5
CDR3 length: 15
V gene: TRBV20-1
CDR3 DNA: TGCAGTGCCCGGCCTGGGGTAGTCGGGCGAGAGGCCCAGTACTTC
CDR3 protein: CSARPGVVGREAQYF

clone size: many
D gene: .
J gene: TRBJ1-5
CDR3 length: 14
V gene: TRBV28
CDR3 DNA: TGTGCCAGCACGGGACGTAATAGCAATCAGCCCCAGCATTTT
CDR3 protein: CASTGRNSNQPQHF

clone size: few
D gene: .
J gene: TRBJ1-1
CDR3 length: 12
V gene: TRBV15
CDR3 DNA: TGTGCCACCAGTACGGGGGTCCAGGGAGCTTTCTTT
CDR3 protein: CATSTGVQGAFF

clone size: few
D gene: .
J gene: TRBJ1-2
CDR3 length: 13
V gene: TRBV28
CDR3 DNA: TGTGCCAGCAGATCCGGACAGATTCGGGGCTACACCTTC
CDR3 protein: CASRSGQIRGYTF

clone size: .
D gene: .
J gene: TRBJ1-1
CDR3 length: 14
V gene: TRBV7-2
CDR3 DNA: TGTGCCAGCAGCTCGTACCGGGCCCCTGGGCTGGCTTTCTTT
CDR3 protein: CASSSYRAPGLAFF

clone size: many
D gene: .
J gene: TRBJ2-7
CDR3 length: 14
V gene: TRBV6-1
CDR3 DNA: TGTGCCAGCAGATCACAGGGTTCGGGCTACGAGCAGTACTTC
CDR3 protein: CASRSQGSGYEQYF

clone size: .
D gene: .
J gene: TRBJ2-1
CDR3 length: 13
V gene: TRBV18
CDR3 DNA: TGTGCCAGCTCACCAGCAGAATACAATGAGCAGTTCTTC
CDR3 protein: CASSPAEYNEQFF

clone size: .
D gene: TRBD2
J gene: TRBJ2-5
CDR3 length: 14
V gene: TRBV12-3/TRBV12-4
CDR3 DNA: TGTGCCAGCAGGTTTAGCGGGAATCAAGAGACCCAGTACTTC
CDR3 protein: CASRFSGNQETQYF

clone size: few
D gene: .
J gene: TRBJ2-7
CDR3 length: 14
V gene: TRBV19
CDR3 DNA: TGTGCCAGTAGTATATCGGACGGCAACTACGAGCAGTACTTC
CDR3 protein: CASSISDGNYEQYF

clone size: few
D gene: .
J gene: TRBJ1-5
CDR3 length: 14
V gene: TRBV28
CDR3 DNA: TGTGCCAGCAGTTGGCCAGGAGAAAATCAGCCCCAGCATTTT
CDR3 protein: CASSWPGENQPQHF